The next 19 T cell receptor beta chains were all read from a single sample in a study of Graves' ophthalmopathy and Graves' hyperthyroidism. Transcripts of RNA were the source for amplifying TCR beta CDR3 regions. Scientists carried out first-round RT-PCR using HTBI primers and then a second-round multiplex PCR. From the multiplex PCR reads, TCRdb called clonotypes with MiXCR, one entry per CDR3 protein. The sample consists of a few hundred thousand distinct CDR3 sequences, about 18% of them appearing once. Sequencing was performed on peripheral blood. The receptors were sampled from an adult woman with stable Graves' hyperthyroidism.

The table lists this clonotype with many counts. The chain recombines TRBV28 with TRBJ1-5; D not certain. The CDR3 totals 16 residues. Germline loops: CDR1 MDHEN, CDR2 SYDVKM. Trimming shortened V by 7 bases and J by 0 bases, and 16 bases separated the two germline ends. CDR3 in amino acids: CASTPAGRASNQPQHF. As DNA, the CDR3 is TGTGCCAGCACCCCCGCGGGGAGGGCTAGCAATCAGCCCCAGCATTTT.

At least ten counts were recorded for this clonotype. The J gene is TRBJ1-6, the V gene TRBV18; no definite D call. The germline V gene encodes CDR1 KGHSH and CDR2 LQKENI. The length of the CDR3 is 15 residues. Trimming pared 6 bases from V and 7 bases from J, leaving 16 bases between. CDR3 bases: TGTGCCAGCTCGCCGGAGAACCGAGGAAATTCACCCCTCCACTTT. Its protein is CASSPENRGNSPLHF.

Only a few counts were recorded for this clonotype. This rearrangement joins TRBV3-1 to TRBJ2-7; no reliable D call. From germline, CDR1 is LGHDT and CDR2 YNNKEL (reference sequence). V was pared by 0 bases and J by 6 bases, with 6 bases between. The CDR3 contains 12 residues. The CDR3 DNA follows: TGTGCCAGCAGCCAAGATACCTCCGAGCAGTACTTC. It codes for CASSQDTSEQYF.

This clonotype has ten or more counts. The chain recombines TRBV30 with TRBJ1-6; tentatively, D is TRBD1 (5 bases). Germline values: CDR1 GTSNPN, CDR2 SVGIG (reference sequence). CDR3 length: 15 residues. V lost 4 bases and J 9 bases, leaving 19 bases between the germline ends. In DNA form, the CDR3 reads TGTGCCTGGACGAATCCTCGATCGGGACGTTCACCCCTCCACTTT. Residues: CAWTNPRSGRSPLHF. Looking up the rest from reference TRBV30 and TRBJ1-6 gives the full variable domain: SQTIHQWPATLVQPVGSPLSLECTVEGTSNPNLYWYRQAAGRGLQLLFYSVGIGQISSEVPQNLSASRPQDRQFILSSKKLLLSDSGFYLCAWTNPRSGRSPLHFGNGTRLTVT.

The chain links TRBV20-1 to TRBJ2-5; 10 nucleotides line up with TRBD2. Germline trimming cut 0 bases from V and 1 base from J; bases unmatched to any gene: 8. The CDR3 runs 17 residues. CDR1 and CDR2 (germline): DFQATT, SNEGSKA (reference sequence). This CDR3 reads CSARDLSEREGQETQYF. The CDR3 bases are TGCAGTGCTAGAGATCTGTCCGAGCGGGAGGGCCAAGAGACCCAGTACTTC.

This clonotype was observed a few times. The J gene is TRBJ2-7, the V gene TRBV19; 7 bases fit TRBD1. Trimming cost V 5 bases and J 1 base; bases outside gene matches: 11. This CDR3 region has 16 residues. In germline, CDR1 is LNHDA, CDR2 SQIVND (reference sequence). In DNA, the CDR3 is TGTGCCAGTAGTCCCAAGGCCCGGGACAGATCCTACGAGCAGTACTTC. Protein: CASSPKARDRSYEQYF.

There are many counts of this clonotype. The chain joins TRBV10-3 to TRBJ2-7; D possibly matches TRBD1 or TRBD2 (5 bases each). Trimming stripped 4 bases from V and 1 base from J, with 11 bases between. The CDR3 is 14 amino acids. The germline gives CDR1 ENHRY, CDR2 SYGVKD. The CDR3 region is CAISGGADSYEQYF. The CDR3 coding sequence is TGTGCCATCAGTGGAGGGGCAGATTCCTACGAGCAGTACTTC.

This clonotype was counted ten times or more. The chain recombines TRBV6-1 with TRBJ2-2; tentatively, D is TRBD1 (6 bases). The CDR3 totals 15 residues. The ends were cut back, 6 bases at V and 0 bases at J, with 11 bases in the middle. Germline V gives CDR1 MNHNS, CDR2 SASEGT. Here the CDR3 DNA reads TGTGCCAGCAGGGTCAGGGGATCGAACACCGGGGAGCTGTTTTTT. Translating it yields CASRVRGSNTGELFF.

This clonotype has at least ten counts. V and J are TRBV29-1 and TRBJ2-7; 11 bases map to TRBD2. CDR3 size: 13 residues. CDR1 is SQVTM, CDR2 ANQGSEA, per germline. Trimming at V came to 5 bases and at J to 4 bases, leaving 4 bases not matched to a gene. This CDR3 is CSVLSGRAYEQYF. CDR3 bases: TGCAGCGTTCTTAGCGGGAGGGCTTACGAGCAGTACTTC.

There are many counts of this clonotype. The rearrangement links TRBV6-5 to TRBJ1-6, with no clear D. V was cut by 0 bases and J by 0 bases, with 6 bases left in between. The germline CDR1 and CDR2 sequences are MNHEY and SVGAGI. The CDR3 has 16 residues. This chain's CDR3 is CASSYSRSSYNSPLHF. CDR3 coding DNA: TGTGCCAGCAGTTACTCGAGGAGCTCCTATAATTCACCCCTCCACTTT.

This clonotype has a count of ten or more. This rearrangement joins TRBV6-2 or TRBV6-3 to TRBJ2-7; D possibly corresponds to TRBD2 (9 bases). The germline V gene has CDR1 MNHEY and CDR2 SVGEGT. Trimming took off 11 bases at V and 2 bases at J, with 28 bases between the two ends. This CDR3 spans 17 amino acids. CDR3 amino acids: CAVRVGQGVAGAYEQYF. The DNA for the CDR3 is TGTGCCGTTCGGGTTGGACAGGGAGTAGCGGGAGCCTACGAGCAGTACTTC.

The table lists this clonotype with a few counts. Relative to the germline gene, one junction end is altered; a read error may explain this. The V gene is TRBV3-1, the J gene TRBJ1-2; possibly TRBD1 for D (5 bases). Germline values: CDR1 LGHDT, CDR2 YNNKEL (reference sequence). The CDR3 contains 18 residues. DNA of the CDR3: TGTGCTAGCAGCCCGTCGGACCCTTCGGCAAGGCTCGGGGGGGGCTACACCTTC. Protein: CASSPSDPSARLGGGYTF.

This clonotype was seen repeatedly, ten times or more. The J gene is TRBJ2-5, the V gene TRBV4-2; possible D gene TRBD2, 6 bases. The germline V gene encodes CDR1 LGHNA and CDR2 YNFKEQ. The CDR3 has 16 amino acids. V shed 2 bases and J shed 0 bases, with 13 bases lying between them. The CDR3 DNA reads TGTGCCAGCAGCCAAACCCCGAGCGGGTACCAAGAGACCCAGTACTTC. Translated: CASSQTPSGYQETQYF.

This clonotype was seen at least ten times. The CDR3 reads CASSQVVADYGYTF. CDR3 DNA: TGTGCCAGCAGCCAAGTGGTAGCGGACTATGGCTACACCTTC. The chain employs TRBV4-2 and TRBJ1-2; D remains ambiguous. The CDR3 length is 14 residues. The V gene lost 1 base and the J gene lost 3 bases, with 9 bases spanning the gap. The germline gives CDR1 LGHNA, CDR2 YNFKEQ.

The chain carries TRBV12-3 or TRBV12-4 and TRBJ2-2; D is uncertain. This CDR3 has 15 amino acids. V lost 0 bases to trimming and J lost 7 bases, with 12 bases between them. The CDR3 region is CASSLAINSGGELFF. The CDR3 region has the DNA TGTGCCAGCAGTTTAGCGATAAACTCCGGCGGGGAGCTGTTTTTT.

As regards this clonotype: A much bigger clone sits one base away, suggesting this may be a read error. V usage is TRBV2 and J usage is TRBJ2-7, with TRBD1 identical over 9 bases. CDR3 length: 14 amino acids. CDR1 and CDR2 (germline): SNHLY, FYNNEI. In nucleotides, the CDR3 is TGTGCCAGCGTCCGGGACAGGGATTTGTACGAGCTGTACTTC. This codes for CASVRDRDLYELYF.

This clonotype appeared many times. The chain carries TRBV12-3 or TRBV12-4 and TRBJ1-2, with D perhaps TRBD1 (5 bases). The length of the CDR3 is 14 residues. V gave up 3 bases and J gave up 6 bases, with 14 bases separating them. Written as DNA, the CDR3 is TGTGCCAGCAGTTTCGGGGGTCGCTTTAATGGCTACACCTTC. Translated: CASSFGGRFNGYTF.

This clonotype was observed many times. The CDR3: CASSYSPSGRVPGELFF. The CDR3 DNA reads as TGTGCCAGCAGTTACTCGCCTAGCGGGAGGGTACCCGGGGAGCTGTTTTTT. V usage is TRBV6-5 and J usage is TRBJ2-2; 12 bases agree with TRBD2. This CDR3 region has 17 residues. Germline CDR1 reads MNHEY; CDR2 reads SVGAGI. J lost 6 bases, V lost 0 bases, and 5 bases had no gene match.

This clonotype was counted a single time. The V gene is TRBV12-3 or TRBV12-4, the J gene TRBJ1-5; D remains unclear. CDR3 length: 11 amino acids. Deletions cut 2 bases from V and 9 bases from J, with 5 bases between. The chain's CDR3 is CASSLRRPQHF. The CDR3 DNA is TGTGCCAGCAGTTTAAGACGGCCCCAGCATTTT.